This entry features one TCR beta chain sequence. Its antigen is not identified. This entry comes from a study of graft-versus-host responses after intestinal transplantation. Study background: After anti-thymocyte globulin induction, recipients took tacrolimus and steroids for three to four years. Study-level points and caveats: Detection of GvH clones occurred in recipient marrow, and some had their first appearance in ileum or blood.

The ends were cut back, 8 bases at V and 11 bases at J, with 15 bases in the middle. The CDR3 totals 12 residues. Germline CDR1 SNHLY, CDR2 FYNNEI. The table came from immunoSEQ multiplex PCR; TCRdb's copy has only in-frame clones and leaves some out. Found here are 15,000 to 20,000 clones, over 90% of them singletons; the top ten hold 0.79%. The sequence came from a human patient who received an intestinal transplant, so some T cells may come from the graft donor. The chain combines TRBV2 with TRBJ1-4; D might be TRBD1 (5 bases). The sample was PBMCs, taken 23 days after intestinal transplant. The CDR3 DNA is TGTGCCAGCGGGGGGACGGATGCTAAACTGTTTTTT. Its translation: CASGGTDAKLFF.